Below are 27 T cell receptor beta chains sequenced from a single sample in a study of T cells in localized non-small cell lung cancer. The repertoire was sequenced with immunoSEQ multiplex PCR; TCRdb's copy has only in-frame clones and lacks some. The table has approximately 28,000 clones, about 90% seen once. Material: peripheral blood mononuclear cells, obtained before any cancer treatment. Every receptor here comes from a woman between 40 and 69 years old with stage III lung adenocarcinoma.

The V and J genes are TRBV4-1 and TRBJ1-2; D not certain. Germline V gene lookup returns CDR1 MGHRA and CDR2 YSYEKL. The V end was cut by 0 bases, the J end by 7 bases, with 18 bases between. There are 16 residues in the CDR3. In DNA form, the CDR3 reads TGCGCCAGCAGCCAAGAAAGAGGAGGGATAGCGGCTGGCTACACCTTC. Translated: CASSQERGGIAAGYTF.

The V call is TRBV19, the J call TRBJ1-1; 7 bases are shared with TRBD1. The CDR3 has 14 residues. V lost 4 bases, J lost 6 bases, and 8 bases stayed unmatched. The V gene's germline CDR1 is LNHDA and CDR2 SQIVND (reference sequence). CDR3 sequence reads: CASSTASGGPEAFF. Written as DNA, the CDR3 is TGTGCCAGTAGTACCGCCTCAGGGGGACCTGAAGCTTTCTTT.

CDR3 loop: CASSWDSQGRFRPLYF. The CDR3 bases are TGTGCCAGTAGCTGGGATAGTCAGGGACGGTTCCGTCCCTTATATTTT. The chain couples TRBV19 to TRBJ1-3, with D perhaps TRBD1 (5 bases). Trimming shortened V by 6 bases and J by 14 bases, and 29 bases separated the two germline ends. This CDR3 is 16 amino acids long. Germline-derived CDR1 and CDR2 are LNHDA and SQIVND (reference sequence).

The gene calls are TRBV5-1 and TRBJ1-2; 7 nucleotides align to TRBD1. Losses at the gene ends were 1 base for V and 6 bases for J; bases not matched to a gene: 9. This CDR3 is built from 15 residues. CDR1 SGHRS and CDR2 YFSETQ come from the germline V gene. CDR3 region: CASSLLDRLVDGYTF. As DNA, the CDR3 is TGCGCCAGCAGCTTGCTGGACAGGCTGGTTGATGGCTACACCTTC.

J is TRBJ1-1 and V is TRBV5-1; tentative D call: TRBD1 (5 bases). The V gene lost 3 bases and the J gene lost 1 base, with 13 bases spanning the gap. Germline V CDR1 and CDR2: SGHRS, YFSETQ. The CDR3 contains 15 residues. As DNA, the CDR3 is TGCGCCAGCAGCTCGGGACGGATATCGAACACTGAAGCTTTCTTT. It specifies CASSSGRISNTEAFF.

The chain joins TRBV19 to TRBJ1-3; the D is unclear. This CDR3 comprises 16 residues. V dropped 5 bases and J dropped 4 bases, with 18 bases sitting between them. The germline V gene encodes CDR1 LNHDA and CDR2 SQIVND (reference sequence). The CDR3 loop reads CASSPRTDSGGNTIYF. The CDR3 DNA reads as TGTGCCAGTAGTCCTCGGACGGATTCGGGAGGAAACACCATATATTTT.

V gene TRBV5-1 combines with J gene TRBJ1-1; a weak D match, TRBD1 (5 bases). The CDR3 has 15 residues. The germline V and J ends were trimmed by 4 bases and 0 bases, with 13 bases remaining between them. Per germline, CDR1 SGHRS and CDR2 YFSETQ. CDR3 sequence: CASSRLSGMNTEAFF. The CDR3 region has the DNA TGCGCCAGCAGCCGCCTTTCAGGGATGAACACTGAAGCTTTCTTT.

This rearrangement joins TRBV5-8 to TRBJ1-1; TRBD1 matches at 7 bases. Germline CDR1 and CDR2: SGHTS and YDEGEE. The CDR3 extends over 17 amino acids. The V and J ends lost 3 bases and 0 bases, in that order; junction bases with no gene match: 11. The chain's CDR3 is CASSSYTGTDMNTEAFF. In DNA, the CDR3 is TGTGCCAGCAGCTCTTACACCGGGACAGACATGAACACTGAAGCTTTCTTT.

The chain links TRBV5-1 to TRBJ2-2; D possibly corresponds to TRBD1 (6 bases). Trimming took 4 bases from V and 0 from J, leaving 13 bases between them. Germline CDR1 reads SGHRS; CDR2 reads YFSETQ. The CDR3 has 16 residues. The CDR3 DNA reads TGCGCCAGCAGCATACAGGGAGAGGCGAACACCGGGGAGCTGTTTTTT. As protein: CASSIQGEANTGELFF. Variable domain in full (rest from reference TRBV5-1 and TRBJ2-2): KAGVTQTPRYLIKTRGQQVTLSCSPISGHRSVSWYQQTPGQGLQFLFEYFSETQRNKGNFPGRFSGRQFSNSRSEMNVSTLELGDSALYLCASSIQGEANTGELFFGEGSRLTVL.

This chain connects TRBV9 to TRBJ2-1; 8 bases agree with TRBD2. The V and J ends lost 4 bases and 0 bases, in that order; junction bases with no gene match: 3. The CDR3 is made up of 15 amino acids. Germline V lookup: CDR1 SGDLS, CDR2 YYNGEE. The CDR3 here is CASSPLAGSYNEQFF. Here the CDR3 DNA reads TGTGCCAGCAGCCCCCTAGCGGGCTCCTACAATGAGCAGTTCTTC.

J is TRBJ1-2 and V is TRBV9; TRBD1 agrees at 7 bases. The V gene's germline CDR1 is SGDLS and CDR2 YYNGEE. The CDR3 contains 13 residues. V trimming: 2 bases; J trimming: 3 bases; junction bases outside the gene matches: 1. The CDR3: CASSVGTDYGYTF. For the CDR3, the DNA is TGTGCCAGCAGCGTCGGGACAGACTATGGCTACACCTTC. Based on the CDR3 plus reference TRBV9 and TRBJ1-2, the full variable domain is DSGVTQTPKHLITATGQRVTLRCSPRSGDLSVYWYQQSLDQGLQFLIQYYNGEERAKGNILERFSAQQFPDLHSELNLSSLELGDSALYFCASSVGTDYGYTFGSGTRLTVV.

The rearrangement joins TRBV7-8 to TRBJ1-1; D call uncertain. Between the trimmed V and J ends, which lost 1 base and 1 base, there was a span of 13 bases. The CDR3 is 16 amino acids. Germline V CDR1 and CDR2: SGHVS, FQNEAQ. The CDR3 DNA is TGTGCCAGCAGCTTAGTTTGGGCAGGAACGAACACTGAAGCTTTCTTT. Translated, it gives CASSLVWAGTNTEAFF.

J is TRBJ2-2 and V is TRBV11-3; D call uncertain. V gave up 6 bases and J gave up 2 bases, with 4 bases separating them. The CDR3 length is 12 residues. Looked up from germline, CDR1 is SGHNT and CDR2 is YENEEA. CDR3: CASSLNTGELFF. The DNA of the CDR3 is TGTGCCAGCAGTTTAAACACCGGGGAGCTGTTTTTT.

This chain connects TRBV6-6 to TRBJ1-5, with D uncertain. CDR3 size: 14 residues. CDR1 is MNHNY, CDR2 SVGAGI, per germline (reference sequence). V lost 6 bases to trimming and J lost 0 bases, with 9 bases between them. CDR3 loop: CASSPPISNQPQHF. As DNA, the CDR3 is TGTGCCAGCAGCCCACCTATTAGCAATCAGCCCCAGCATTTT.

As to this clone: The same CDR3 also results from other DNA sequences found in this sample. V gene TRBV5-5 combines with J gene TRBJ2-1; D perhaps matches TRBD2 (6 bases). The CDR3 consists of 14 residues. The germline V and J ends were trimmed by 0 bases and 6 bases, with 10 bases remaining between them. Germline CDR1 is SGHKS and CDR2 is YYEKEE (reference sequence). For the CDR3, the DNA is TGTGCCAGCAGCTTGGATTCGACTAGCAATGAGCAGTTCTTC. Its protein is CASSLDSTSNEQFF.

The V and J genes are TRBV19 and TRBJ1-1; 9 nucleotides align to TRBD1. The CDR3 has 13 amino acids. V shed 7 bases and J 6 bases; nucleotides not matched to a gene: 6. Germline-derived CDR1 and CDR2 are LNHDA and SQIVND (reference sequence). CDR3 nucleotides: TGTGCCAGTACTTTGGACAGGGGCGCTGAAGCTTTCTTT. Amino acids: CASTLDRGAEAFF.

The V call is TRBV5-1, the J call TRBJ1-3, with D uncertain. There are 16 residues in the CDR3. V was trimmed by 0 bases and J by 0 bases, leaving 10 bases between them. CDR1 and CDR2 (germline): SGHRS, YFSETQ. CDR3 amino acids: CASSLAGGFSGNTIYF. CDR3 bases: TGCGCCAGCAGCTTGGCTGGCGGCTTCTCTGGAAACACCATATATTTT.

About this clone: The junction shows a germline mismatch at one end, possibly a read error. The chain links TRBV4-1 to TRBJ1-4, with 12 bases lining up with TRBD1. The germline gives CDR1 MGHRA, CDR2 YSYEKL. The CDR3 totals 19 residues. This chain's CDR3 is CTSSQGWGTGGSSNEKLFF. CDR3 sequence (DNA): TGCACCAGCAGCCAAGGGTGGGGGACAGGGGGCTCCTCTAATGAAAAACTGTTTTTT.

The CDR3 protein is CASSFQTGTEAFF. In DNA form, the CDR3 reads TGTGCCAGCAGCTTTCAGACGGGCACTGAAGCTTTCTTT. The rearrangement uses TRBV11-2 and TRBJ1-1; D remains unclear. CDR1 is SGHAT and CDR2 is FQNNGV in the germline V gene. The CDR3 has 13 residues. With 3 bases removed from V and 4 bases from J, the gap between germline ends came to 9 bases. The full variable domain, completed using reference TRBV11-2 and TRBJ1-1, is EAGVAQSPRYKIIEKRQSVAFWCNPISGHATLYWYQQILGQGPKLLIQFQNNGVVDDSQLPKDRFSAERLKGVDSTLKIQPAKLEDSAVYLCASSFQTGTEAFFGQGTRLTVV.

J is TRBJ2-3 and V is TRBV2, with TRBD2 matching over 8 bases. The CDR3 has 15 residues. J was trimmed by 4 bases and V by 6 bases; bases with no gene match: 9. Germline-derived CDR1 and CDR2 are SNHLY and FYNNEI. The CDR3 DNA is TGTGCCAGCAGAAAGACTAGCGTTGAGGCAGATACGCAGTATTTT. As protein: CASRKTSVEADTQYF.

V usage is TRBV27 and J usage is TRBJ2-2, with D hard to call. Germline CDR1 MNHEY, CDR2 SMNVEV (reference sequence). Between the trimmed V and J ends, which lost 5 bases and 1 base, there was a span of 2 bases. The CDR3 contains 12 residues. The CDR3 spells CASSLNTGELFF. CDR3 nucleotide sequence: TGTGCCAGCAGTCTGAACACCGGGGAGCTGTTTTTT.

The chain uses TRBV9 and TRBJ2-1; no clear D. The CDR3 has 14 residues. The germline V gene encodes CDR1 SGDLS and CDR2 YYNGEE. Trimming took 0 bases from V and 4 from J, leaving 8 bases between them. The CDR3 loop reads CASSVGQQYNEQFF. CDR3 DNA: TGTGCCAGCAGCGTAGGCCAGCAGTACAATGAGCAGTTCTTC. The variable domain in full, with the rest retrieved from reference TRBV9 and TRBJ2-1, is DSGVTQTPKHLITATGQRVTLRCSPRSGDLSVYWYQQSLDQGLQFLIQYYNGEERAKGNILERFSAQQFPDLHSELNLSSLELGDSALYFCASSVGQQYNEQFFGPGTRLTVL.

The chain joins TRBV10-3 to TRBJ1-5; D gene unclear. Germline CDR1 is ENHRY and CDR2 is SYGVKD. The length of the CDR3 is 14 residues. V lost 3 bases and J 0 bases, leaving 6 bases between the germline ends. CDR3 in DNA: TGTGCCATCAGTGATACGGATAGCAATCAGCCCCAGCATTTT. This translates into CAISDTDSNQPQHF.

This clone has just one count. This chain uses TRBV6-5 with TRBJ2-7; TRBD1 might be the D (7 bases). V gave up 6 bases and J gave up 2 bases, with 14 bases separating them. Germline CDR1 MNHEY, CDR2 SVGAGI. The CDR3 covers 14 residues. The CDR3 sequence is CASREEGQTYEQYF. The CDR3, as DNA: TGTGCCAGCAGGGAGGAGGGACAGACCTACGAGCAGTACTTC.

The chain couples TRBV28 to TRBJ2-4, with D possibly being TRBD1 (7 bases). V shed 5 bases and J shed 2 bases, with 13 bases lying between them. The CDR3 runs 15 residues. CDR1 is MDHEN, CDR2 SYDVKM, per germline. DNA for the CDR3: TGTGCCAGCAGTCCTCCAGGGGGGACCAAAAACATTCAGTACTTC. It codes for CASSPPGGTKNIQYF.

The chain carries TRBV27 and TRBJ2-2; 7 bases agree with TRBD2. Germline V lookup: CDR1 MNHEY, CDR2 SMNVEV (reference sequence). This CDR3 spans 13 amino acids. Trimming removed 4 bases from V and 4 bases from J; junction bases left unmatched: 0. CDR3 amino acids: CASSWGGTGELFF. CDR3 DNA sequence: TGTGCCAGCAGTTGGGGGGGCACCGGGGAGCTGTTTTTT.

The chain links TRBV6-5 to TRBJ2-1, with D maybe TRBD1 (6 bases). V lost 4 bases, J lost 0 bases, and 13 bases lay in between. CDR1 is MNHEY, CDR2 SVGAGI, per germline. The CDR3 loop spans 16 amino acids. CDR3 sequence reads: CASSLQGPFSYNEQFF. The CDR3 DNA reads TGTGCCAGCAGTTTACAGGGTCCCTTCTCCTACAATGAGCAGTTCTTC.